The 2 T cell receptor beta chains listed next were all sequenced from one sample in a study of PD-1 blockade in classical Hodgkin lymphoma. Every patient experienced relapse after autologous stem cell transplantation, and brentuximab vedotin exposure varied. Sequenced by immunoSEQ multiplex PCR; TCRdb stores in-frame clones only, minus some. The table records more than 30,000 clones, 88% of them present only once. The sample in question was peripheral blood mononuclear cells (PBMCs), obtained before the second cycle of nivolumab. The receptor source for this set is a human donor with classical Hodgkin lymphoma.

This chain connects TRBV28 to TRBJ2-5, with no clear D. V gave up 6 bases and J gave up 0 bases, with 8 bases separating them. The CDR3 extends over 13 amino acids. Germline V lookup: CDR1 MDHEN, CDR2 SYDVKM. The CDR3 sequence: CASSLAHQETQYF. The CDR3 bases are TGTGCCAGCAGCCTCGCCCACCAAGAGACCCAGTACTTC.

CDR3 nucleotides: TGTGCCAGTAGTATTATTCAAGACACTGAAGCTTTCTTT. Translated, it gives CASSIIQDTEAFF. The chain joins TRBV19 to TRBJ1-1; D call uncertain. Per the germline V gene, CDR1 is LNHDA and CDR2 is SQIVND (reference sequence). Between the trimmed V and J ends, which lost 3 bases and 3 bases, there was a span of 8 bases. The CDR3 is 13 amino acids.